This T cell receptor beta chain was retrieved from a study of cytomegalovirus exposure and HLA in healthy donors. General study points: A later analysis associated 16,951 TCR beta sequences with HLA alleles at a 0.05 false discovery rate. Most likely, a cluster of highly shared sequence variants arose as a sequencing artifact.

PCR was performed using 60 Vbeta and 13 Jbeta primers. TCRdb's copy holds only in-frame clones and misses some; the assay was immunoSEQ multiplex PCR. The sample consists of roughly 180,000 clones, under 85% of them appearing once. Concerning this clone itself: The antigen remains undetermined.

The germline V gene encodes CDR1 LNHNV and CDR2 YYDKDF (reference sequence). CDR3 length: 17 amino acids. V was clipped by 0 bases and J by 6 bases, with 18 bases between them. The chain carries TRBV15 and TRBJ1-5; TRBD1 is a possible D gene (5 bases). The sequenced sample was PBMCs. This sequence was found in a male donor in good health and CMV-seronegative. The CDR3 nucleotides read TGTGCCACCAGCAGAGATTTGGGGGGAATGTCGAGTCAGCCCCAGCATTTT. This gives the protein CATSRDLGGMSSQPQHF.